A single sample is the source of the 16 T cell receptor beta chains below, sequenced in a study of blood T cell repertoires in COVID-19. The protocol was immunoSEQ multiplex PCR, while the TCRdb copy is restricted to in-frame clones and leaves out a portion. The repertoire holds about 200,000 clones, about 88% seen once, with roughly 10% in the top ten. Specimen: peripheral blood. These receptors were obtained from a woman aged 50 to 60 with COVID-19, enrolled during active disease.

This clone was counted only a few times. This chain uses TRBV12-3 or TRBV12-4 with TRBJ1-1, with 8 nucleotides matching TRBD1. Trimming took 8 bases from V and 10 from J; bases not matched to a gene: 6. This CDR3 has 11 amino acids. CDR3 region: CASAGGLGAFF. CDR3 DNA: TGTGCCAGCGCAGGGGGCCTTGGAGCTTTCTTT.

The chain carries TRBV5-8 and TRBJ1-2; tentative D call: TRBD1 (5 bases). Trimming took off 1 base at V and 1 base at J, with 11 bases between the two ends. The CDR3 consists of 15 residues. The germline V gene encodes CDR1 SGHTS and CDR2 YDEGEE. Written as DNA, the CDR3 is TGTGCCAGCAGCTTGACAGGATATATTAACTATGGCTACACCTTC. This gives the protein CASSLTGYINYGYTF.

The chain couples TRBV24-1 to TRBJ1-4; 8 bases map to TRBD1. The J segment lost 11 bases and the V segment lost 5 bases, leaving 9 bases of the junction unmatched. From germline, CDR1 is KGHDR and CDR2 SFDVKD. This CDR3 is 14 amino acids long. The CDR3 sequence: CATSGNGQGGKLFF. The CDR3 DNA is TGTGCCACCAGTGGAAATGGACAGGGAGGGAAACTGTTTTTT.

This sequence joins TRBV19 and TRBJ1-3; maybe TRBD1 (6 bases). The germline V gene has CDR1 LNHDA and CDR2 SQIVND (reference sequence). CDR3 size: 15 residues. The V gene lost 5 bases and the J gene lost 4 bases, with 15 bases spanning the gap. DNA of the CDR3: TGTGCCAGTAGTCCGGACAGAGGGCACGGAAACACCATATATTTT. Translated, it gives CASSPDRGHGNTIYF.

The V and J genes are TRBV29-1 and TRBJ1-1; possibly TRBD1 for D (6 bases). The CDR3 has 14 residues. Trimming left V 2 bases short and J 1 base short, with 11 bases between. Looked up from germline, CDR1 is SQVTM and CDR2 is ANQGSEA. CDR3 loop: CSVERDTWNTEAFF. CDR3 sequence (DNA): TGCAGCGTTGAAAGGGACACCTGGAACACTGAAGCTTTCTTT.

The chain is built from TRBV30 and TRBJ2-5, with 9 bases fitting TRBD1. This CDR3 has 14 amino acids. Germline V gives CDR1 GTSNPN, CDR2 SVGIG (reference sequence). V lost 2 bases, J lost 5 bases, and 6 bases stayed unmatched. CDR3 amino acids: CAWSRGGTGETQYF. The CDR3 DNA follows: TGTGCCTGGAGTCGAGGTGGGACAGGGGAGACCCAGTACTTC.

Only a few counts were recorded for this clone. V and J are TRBV21-1 and TRBJ2-3; TRBD1, the D gene given by the table, was not confirmed from the DNA. TRBV21-1 is listed as a pseudogene. This CDR3 is 15 amino acids long. Written as DNA, the CDR3 is TGTGCCAGCGCGGGGAGACAGGGGGCCGGGGATACGCAGTATTTT. Translating it yields CASAGRQGAGDTQYF.

The V and J genes are TRBV15 and TRBJ1-2; no clear D gene. V lost 1 base, J lost 1 base, and 13 bases lay in between. The CDR3 has 16 amino acids. Germline values: CDR1 LNHNV, CDR2 YYDKDF (reference sequence). This CDR3 is CATSRAGRADNYGYTF. The CDR3, as DNA: TGTGCCACCAGCAGAGCGGGGAGGGCGGATAACTATGGCTACACCTTC.

The CDR3 DNA reads as TGTGCCAGCAGCTTGGCAGGGGAAGGTCAGCCCCAGCATTTT. The encoded protein is CASSLAGEGQPQHF. The J gene is TRBJ1-5, the V gene TRBV5-4, with TRBD1 as a possible D gene (6 bases). The V gene lost 0 bases and the J gene lost 6 bases, with 10 bases spanning the gap. The CDR3 is 14 residues long. CDR1 is SGHNT, CDR2 YYREEE, per germline (reference sequence).

The genes are TRBV5-1 and TRBJ2-7; D perhaps matches TRBD1 (6 bases). Germline CDR1 reads SGHRS; CDR2 reads YFSETQ. Trimming cost V 0 bases and J 6 bases, with 13 bases left between them. This CDR3 spans 14 amino acids. The CDR3 DNA reads TGCGCCAGCAGCTTGGATGGGGGCCCCGGCGAGCAGTACGTC. Its translation: CASSLDGGPGEQYV.

The table lists this clone with a few counts. Other DNA sequences in this specimen translate into the identical CDR3. The chain has TRBV2 and TRBJ2-3, with 10 positions matching TRBD2. Germline trimming cut 4 bases from V and 2 bases from J; bases unmatched to any gene: 3. Germline V gene sequence: CDR1 SNHLY, CDR2 FYNNEI. The CDR3 is 15 amino acids. CDR3 in DNA: TGTGCCAGCAGTGCTAGCGGGGGCCCCACAGATACGCAGTATTTT. Protein: CASSASGGPTDTQYF.

The V and J genes are TRBV6-2 or TRBV6-3 and TRBJ2-7; TRBD1 matches 9 bases. The J segment lost 7 bases and the V segment lost 2 bases, leaving 6 bases of the junction unmatched. The CDR3 covers 14 residues. Germline CDR1 is MNHEY and CDR2 is SVGEGT. For the CDR3, the DNA is TGTGCCAGCAGTTACCCCGGGACAGGGCGAGAGCAGTACGTC. It encodes CASSYPGTGREQYV.

The chain links TRBV7-8 to TRBJ2-1, with 7 bases that match TRBD1. Per the germline V gene, CDR1 is SGHVS and CDR2 is FQNEAQ. J gave up 4 bases and V 5 bases, and 8 bases lay outside the gene matches. The CDR3 consists of 15 residues. For the CDR3, the DNA is TGTGCCAGCAGCCGAGGTAGGGGGCGGTACAATGAGCAGTTCTTC. Translated: CASSRGRGRYNEQFF.

This chain connects TRBV14 to TRBJ1-2, with unresolved D. Germline assignment: CDR1 SGHDN and CDR2 FVKESK. The CDR3 covers 15 residues. Trimming removed 4 bases at V and 4 bases at J, with 16 bases between. CDR3 residues: CASSRDRVTFYGYTF. DNA of the CDR3: TGTGCCAGCAGCCGAGATCGGGTCACCTTCTATGGCTACACCTTC.

The chain recombines TRBV7-2 with TRBJ2-1, with TRBD2 matching over 11 bases. The CDR3 covers 15 residues. The germline V gene encodes CDR1 SGHTA and CDR2 FQGNSA. J was trimmed by 6 bases and V by 2 bases; bases with no gene match: 3. For the CDR3, the DNA is TGTGCCAGCAGCTTAAGTGGGACTAGCGGCAATGAGCAGTTCTTC. Amino acids: CASSLSGTSGNEQFF.

The chain links TRBV5-5 to TRBJ2-7, with D possibly being TRBD1 (6 bases). The V and J ends lost 2 bases and 2 bases respectively, with 11 bases between them. Germline CDR1 SGHKS, CDR2 YYEKEE (reference sequence). The CDR3 sequence is 14 residues long. CDR3 coding DNA: TGTGCCAGCAGCTTCCGGGACATAGCCTACGAGCAGTACTTC. It specifies CASSFRDIAYEQYF.